This T cell receptor (beta chain) was profiled in a study of control samples from healthy donors and cancer patients. This CDR3 comprises 14 residues. V dropped 4 bases and J dropped 4 bases, with 12 bases sitting between them. CDR1 is SGHNT, CDR2 YYREEE, per germline (reference sequence). Assay used: immunoSEQ multiplex PCR; TCRdb lists only in-frame clones, some missing. The sample includes around 130,000 clones, 88% seen only once; the top ten take more than 2.5%. Sequencing was performed on blood. This chain connects TRBV5-4 to TRBJ1-3; D gene uncertain. The receptor was derived from a middle-aged man in good health. CDR3 sequence (DNA): TGTGCCAGCAGCCGAAGCTCAGAAGGAAACACCATATATTTT. Protein product: CASSRSSEGNTIYF.